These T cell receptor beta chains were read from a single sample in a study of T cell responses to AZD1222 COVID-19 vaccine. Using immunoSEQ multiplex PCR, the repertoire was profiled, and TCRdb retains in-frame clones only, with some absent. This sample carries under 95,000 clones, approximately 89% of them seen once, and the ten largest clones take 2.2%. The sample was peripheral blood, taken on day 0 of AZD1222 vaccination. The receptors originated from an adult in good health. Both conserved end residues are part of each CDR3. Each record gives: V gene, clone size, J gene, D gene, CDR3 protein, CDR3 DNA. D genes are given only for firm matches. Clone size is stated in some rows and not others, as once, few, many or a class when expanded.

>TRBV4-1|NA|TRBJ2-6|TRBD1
CASSRNSGGESSGANVLTF
TGCGCCAGCAGCCGGAATTCAGGGGGCGAAAGCTCTGGGGCCAACGTCCTGACTTTC
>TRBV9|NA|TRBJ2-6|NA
CASSKTTGSGANVLTF
TGTGCCAGCAGCAAAACAACAGGATCTGGGGCCAACGTCCTGACTTTC
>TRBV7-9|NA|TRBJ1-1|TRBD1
CASSVQGAVSEAFF
TGTGCCAGCAGCGTACAGGGGGCGGTCTCTGAAGCTTTCTTT
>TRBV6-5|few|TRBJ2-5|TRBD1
CASSRDRGRRETQYF
TGTGCCAGCAGTCGAGACAGGGGGCGCAGGGAGACCCAGTACTTC
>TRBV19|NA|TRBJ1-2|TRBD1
CASSRATGGSWSYGYTF
TGTGCCAGTAGTAGGGCAACAGGGGGGTCGTGGTCATATGGCTACACCTTC
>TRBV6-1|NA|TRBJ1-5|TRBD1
CASSEAGGLGTGHNQPQHF
TGTGCCAGCAGTGAAGCGGGGGGACTTGGGACAGGGCATAATCAGCCCCAGCATTTT
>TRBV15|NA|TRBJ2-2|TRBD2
CATSREGLAGAPGELFF
TGTGCCACCAGCAGAGAAGGGCTAGCGGGAGCACCCGGGGAGCTGTTTTTT
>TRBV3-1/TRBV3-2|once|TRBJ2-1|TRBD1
CASSQDWGQLTYNEQFF
TGTGCCAGCAGCCAAGATTGGGGACAGCTTACCTACAATGAGCAGTTCTTC
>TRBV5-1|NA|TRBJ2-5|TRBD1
CASSLDGTGKETQYF
TGCGCCAGCAGCTTGGATGGGACAGGGAAAGAGACCCAGTACTTC
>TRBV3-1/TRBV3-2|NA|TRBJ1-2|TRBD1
CASSPGTDPYGYTF
TGTGCCAGCAGCCCGGGGACAGATCCGTATGGCTACACCTTC
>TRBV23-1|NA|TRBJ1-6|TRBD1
CASSQSRGTEDNSPLHF
TGCGCCAGCAGTCAATCAAGGGGGACAGAAGATAATTCACCCCTCCACTTT
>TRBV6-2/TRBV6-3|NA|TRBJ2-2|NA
CASSYLTPNTGELFF
TGTGCCAGCAGTTACCTGACACCGAACACCGGGGAGCTGTTTTTT
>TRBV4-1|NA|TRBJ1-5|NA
CASSQDEGPWRNQPQHF
TGCGCCAGCAGCCAAGATGAGGGGCCGTGGCGCAATCAGCCCCAGCATTTT
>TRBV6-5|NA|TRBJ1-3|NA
CASRREGSSGNTIYF
TGTGCCAGCAGGAGGGAGGGCAGCTCTGGAAACACCATATATTTT
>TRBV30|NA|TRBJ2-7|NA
CAWSQQPYEQYF
TGTGCCTGGAGTCAACAGCCGTACGAGCAGTACTTC
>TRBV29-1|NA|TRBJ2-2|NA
CSVGRGDTGELFF
TGCAGCGTTGGCAGGGGGGACACCGGGGAGCTGTTTTTT
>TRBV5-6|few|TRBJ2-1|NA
CASSSRQGTMYNEQFF
TGTGCCAGCAGCTCAAGACAGGGGACTATGTACAATGAGCAGTTCTTC
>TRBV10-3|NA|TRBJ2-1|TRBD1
CAISESKGAEQFF
TGTGCCATCAGTGAGTCGAAGGGGGCTGAGCAGTTCTTC